The 20 T cell receptor beta chains below were found in one sample sequenced in a study of identical twins. In TCRdb, the 5' RACE reads were re-called with MiXCR into one record per CDR3 protein. Among roughly 720,000 distinct CDR3 sequences listed, over 15% were seen once. The sample was also linked to a second study, of T cells expressing NK-cell markers.

The sample consisted of PBMCs. The receptors come from a woman aged 18-30 years in good health.

V and J are TRBV5-5 and TRBJ1-2; no definite D call. The CDR3 has 14 residues. V dropped 2 bases and J dropped 0 bases, with 8 bases sitting between them. Per the germline V gene, CDR1 is SGHKS and CDR2 is YYEKEE (reference sequence). CDR3 nucleotide sequence: TGTGCCAGCAGCTTCGTGGGATCTAACTATGGCTACACCTTC. Translated: CASSFVGSNYGYTF.

As to this clonotype: Possible read error: a much larger clone is one base away. V is TRBV5-5 and J is TRBJ2-2; 14 bases agree with TRBD2. Looked up from germline, CDR1 is SGHKS and CDR2 is YYEKEE (reference sequence). The CDR3 consists of 15 residues. J lost 6 bases, V lost 4 bases, and 2 bases had no gene match. CDR3 nucleotides: TGTGCCAGCAGCACGGGACTAGCGGGAGCCGGGGAGCTGTTTTTT. This translates into CASSTGLAGAGELFF.

This clonotype appeared a few times. The chain couples TRBV12-3 or TRBV12-4 to TRBJ1-5, with D hard to call. V lost 11 bases to trimming and J lost 2 bases, with 10 bases between them. The CDR3 runs to 12 residues. CDR3 residues: CACQVGNQPQHF. The CDR3 coding sequence is TGTGCCTGCCAAGTTGGCAATCAGCCCCAGCATTTT.

The rearrangement joins TRBV27 to TRBJ2-1; TRBD1 agrees at 9 bases. Germline CDR1 and CDR2: MNHEY and SMNVEV (reference sequence). Unmatched junction bases numbered 15, after V lost 8 bases and J lost 10 bases. The CDR3 is 15 residues long. The CDR3 sequence: CASVHSGTGFREQFF. The CDR3 coding sequence is TGTGCCAGCGTTCACTCCGGGACAGGGTTTCGAGAGCAGTTCTTC.

This clonotype occurred a few times. The genes are TRBV4-3 and TRBJ2-3; 10 nucleotides align to TRBD2. The germline CDR1 and CDR2 sequences are LGHNA and YSLEER. V was pared by 4 bases and J by 12 bases, with 10 bases of the junction left unmatched. The CDR3 has 14 residues. The CDR3 DNA reads TGCGCCAGCAGCCCCCGGGCTAGCGGGAGTTACCAGTATTTT. Translating it yields CASSPRASGSYQYF.

This clonotype was found a few times. The genes are TRBV18 and TRBJ2-5; no definite D call. The V end was cut by 1 base, the J end by 2 bases, with 8 bases between. This CDR3 has 14 residues. Germline loops: CDR1 KGHSH, CDR2 LQKENI. CDR3: CASSPQDLQETQYF. CDR3 DNA: TGTGCCAGCTCACCACAAGACCTTCAAGAGACCCAGTACTTC.

This clonotype was detected a few times. This rearrangement joins TRBV5-1 to TRBJ2-1, with D uncertain. This CDR3 region has 13 residues. V was shortened by 1 base and J by 5 bases, with 7 bases between the two germline ends. Germline V lookup: CDR1 SGHRS, CDR2 YFSETQ. The CDR3 sequence: CASSLLFNNEQFF. The CDR3 DNA sequence: TGCGCCAGCAGCTTGTTGTTTAACAATGAGCAGTTCTTC.

The chain has TRBV5-6 and TRBJ1-5; D gene ambiguous. V was pared by 4 bases and J by 5 bases, with 7 bases between. Germline values: CDR1 SGHDT, CDR2 YYEEEE. The CDR3 length is 12 residues. This CDR3 reads CASSQLHQPQHF. For the CDR3, the DNA is TGTGCCAGCAGCCAACTACATCAGCCCCAGCATTTT. The full variable domain, its missing parts supplied by reference TRBV5-6 and TRBJ1-5, is DAGVTQSPTHLIKTRGQQVTLRCSPKSGHDTVSWYQQALGQGPQFIFQYYEEEERQRGNFPDRFSGHQFPNYSSELNVNALLLGDSALYLCASSQLHQPQHFGDGTRLSIL.

This clonotype was observed a few times. V and J are TRBV12-3 or TRBV12-4 and TRBJ2-7; 8 nucleotides agree with TRBD2. The length of the CDR3 is 14 residues. V shed 6 bases, J shed 5 bases, and the junction held 9 bases outside the gene matches. Here the CDR3 DNA reads TGTGCCAGCAGGACCTGGACTAGCTTCGACGAGCAGTACTTC. Translated: CASRTWTSFDEQYF.

This clonotype was detected only a few times. The V and J genes are TRBV21-1 and TRBJ2-6; whether TRBD1, the table's D call, matches the DNA was not checked. TRBV21-1 is an annotated pseudogene. The CDR3 loop spans 16 amino acids. The CDR3 sequence: CASSKLGRVWANVLTF. CDR3 bases: TGTGCCAGCAGCAAACTAGGCAGGGTCTGGGCCAACGTCCTGACTTTC.

This clonotype has only a few counts. This chain connects TRBV7-2 to TRBJ2-1, with D tentatively TRBD2 (6 bases). CDR1 SGHTA and CDR2 FQGNSA come from the germline V gene. This CDR3 has 14 residues. Trimming stripped 8 bases from V and 5 bases from J, with 16 bases between. CDR3 loop: CASGRAGRNNEQFF. As DNA, the CDR3 is TGTGCCAGCGGAAGGGCGGGGCGAAACAATGAGCAGTTCTTC.

This chain uses TRBV3-1 with TRBJ1-1; 8 positions agree with TRBD1. The CDR3 covers 12 residues. Losses at the gene ends were 4 bases for V and 10 bases for J; bases not matched to a gene: 5. CDR1 LGHDT and CDR2 YNNKEL come from the germline V gene (reference sequence). CDR3 DNA sequence: TGTGCCAGCAGCCCCAACAGGGGGGGAGCTTTCTTT. As protein: CASSPNRGGAFF.

The table lists this clonotype with a few counts. The chain joins TRBV20-1 to TRBJ2-1; 7 nucleotides align to TRBD2. The CDR3 runs to 16 residues. V lost 3 bases and J lost 0; bases outside the gene matches: 8. Germline V gene sequence: CDR1 DFQATT, CDR2 SNEGSKA (reference sequence). Written as DNA, the CDR3 is TGCAGTGCTAGGTCAGGTCGCGGGAGCTCCTACAATGAGCAGTTCTTC. This sequence encodes CSARSGRGSSYNEQFF.

This clonotype appeared many times. The chain joins TRBV20-1 to TRBJ2-7; 8 bases map to TRBD1. The CDR3 has 15 amino acids. J lost 0 bases, V lost 4 bases, and 8 bases had no gene match. Germline V gives CDR1 DFQATT, CDR2 SNEGSKA (reference sequence). Written as DNA, the CDR3 is TGCAGTGCTACCAGGGGGCGCGGGGCCTCCTACGAGCAGTACTTC. Translating it yields CSATRGRGASYEQYF.

The gene calls are TRBV5-4 and TRBJ2-1, with 10 bases identical to TRBD2. From germline, CDR1 is SGHNT and CDR2 YYREEE (reference sequence). With 2 bases clipped from V and 6 bases from J, the junction kept 2 bases outside the gene matches. This CDR3 has 14 amino acids. As DNA, the CDR3 is TGTGCCAGCAGCTTCCCTAGCGGGAGCAATGAGCAGTTCTTC. Its translation: CASSFPSGSNEQFF.

This CDR3 is CASSPSRGGHGQFF. The CDR3 DNA sequence: TGTGCCAGCAGCCCCTCTCGGGGGGGTCATGGGCAGTTCTTC. This chain links TRBV7-2 with TRBJ2-1; 8 bases align to TRBD2. Per the germline V gene, CDR1 is SGHTA and CDR2 is FQGNSA. The V segment lost 5 bases and the J segment 12 bases; nucleotides outside the gene matches: 12. The CDR3 is made up of 14 amino acids.

This clonotype has more than one count but fewer than ten. The chain has TRBV6-6 and TRBJ1-3; a weak D match, TRBD1 (5 bases). The V gene's germline CDR1 is MNHNY and CDR2 SVGAGI (reference sequence). The CDR3 length is 13 residues. Trimming took 3 bases from V and 5 from J, leaving 8 bases between them. CDR3 sequence: CASSYEGRNTIYF. CDR3 DNA: TGTGCCAGCAGTTATGAGGGGAGAAACACCATATATTTT.

This clonotype showed up just a few times. V gene TRBV27 combines with J gene TRBJ2-7; 11 bases are a match to TRBD1. The germline gives CDR1 MNHEY, CDR2 SMNVEV (reference sequence). Trimming removed 2 bases from V and 1 base from J; junction bases left unmatched: 4. This CDR3 has 16 amino acids. This CDR3 reads CASSLRTGGASYEQYF. Here the CDR3 DNA reads TGTGCCAGCAGTTTAAGGACAGGGGGCGCGTCCTACGAGCAGTACTTC.

CDR3 amino acids: CSVEANDRSSYEQYF. The CDR3 DNA reads TGCAGCGTTGAAGCCAACGACAGGAGCTCCTACGAGCAGTACTTC. This sequence joins TRBV29-1 and TRBJ2-7; TRBD1 is a possible D gene (6 bases). Germline V gene sequence: CDR1 SQVTM, CDR2 ANQGSEA. The length of the CDR3 is 15 residues. Trimming shortened V by 1 base and J by 0 bases, and 13 bases separated the two germline ends.

The rearrangement joins TRBV6-2 or TRBV6-3 to TRBJ2-1; 9 bases line up with TRBD1. The CDR3 totals 12 residues. The J segment lost 7 bases and the V segment lost 8 bases, leaving 3 bases of the junction unmatched. CDR1 is MNHEY, CDR2 SVGEGT, per germline. CDR3 in amino acids: CASCDRGNEQFF. CDR3 sequence (DNA): TGTGCCAGCTGTGACAGGGGGAATGAGCAGTTCTTC.